The 32 T cell receptor beta chains below all came from one sample that was sequenced in a study of CXCR3-negative and CXCR3-positive naive CD8 T cells (dated by TCRdb to the late 2010s). The reads were generated on a NextSeq 550. The Human TCR Profiling Kit (MiLaboratory) was used to prepare UMI-labeled 5' RACE TRB cDNA libraries. Through TCRdb reprocessing, the reads give one entry per CDR3 protein sequence; DNA is omitted. The table kept for this sample lists 110,000 or so distinct CDR3 sequences. Of the sample, about 0.34% falls within the top ten clones. For these TCRs, the target antigens are not known. What the authors observed across the whole study: TRB CDR3s from CXCR3-positive naive cells showed higher hydrophobicity (lower Kidera factor 4), lower energy, and higher strength and volume indices than CXCR3-negative naive cells.

Specimen: naive CXCR3+ CD8+ T cells from blood. The cell subset or site label, read with the paper, signifies: CD45RO-CCR7+CD27+CD95- naive CD8+ T cells expressing CXCR3 (TNR3+). Source of these receptors: a human donor in good health. Some clones in this sample may be carry-over from other donors' samples.

The chain couples TRBV6-5 to TRBJ2-2; checking the TCRdb D call of TRBD1 is not possible without DNA. The V gene's germline CDR1 is MNHEY and CDR2 SVGAGI. The CDR3 is 14 residues long. This CDR3 reads CATSWGGDRGELFF.

This chain links TRBV28 with TRBJ2-1; the D call of TRBD2 rests on TCRdb alone, since no DNA is present to check it. This CDR3 spans 16 amino acids. Germline V CDR1 and CDR2: MDHEN, SYDVKM. CDR3: CAAASPSGGSYNEQFF.

J is TRBJ1-5 and V is TRBV6-2 or TRBV6-3. The germline V gene encodes CDR1 MNHEY and CDR2 SVGEGT. There are 13 residues in the CDR3. CDR3 sequence reads: CASSYYGNQPQHF.

V is TRBV12-3 or TRBV12-4 and J is TRBJ2-5; TCRdb indicates TRBD2, and absent DNA this call remains unverified. The CDR3 contains 12 residues. CDR3 sequence: CASSQTTETQYF.

The chain is built from TRBV28 and TRBJ2-3. CDR1 is MDHEN, CDR2 SYDVKM, per germline. The CDR3 is made up of 13 amino acids. The CDR3 here is CASSLASGDTQYF.

This chain uses TRBV7-8 with TRBJ2-5; TCRdb calls TRBD2, which cannot be checked without DNA. The germline gives CDR1 SGHVS, CDR2 FQNEAQ. CDR3 length: 17 residues. CDR3 sequence: CASSLETSGGGEETQYF. The full variable domain, its missing parts supplied by reference TRBV7-8 and TRBJ2-5, is GAGVSQSPRYKVAKRGQDVALRCDPISGHVSLFWYQQALGQGPEFLTYFQNEAQLDKSGLPSDRFFAERPEGSVSTLKIQRTQQEDSAVYLCASSLETSGGGEETQYFGPGTRLLVL.

V is TRBV28 and J is TRBJ2-7. Germline CDR1 reads MDHEN; CDR2 reads SYDVKM. The CDR3 covers 14 residues. CDR3 residues: CASSQEPRTYEQYF.

The V call is TRBV29-1, the J call TRBJ1-2; without DNA, the TCRdb call of TRBD1 cannot be checked. The germline V gene encodes CDR1 SQVTM and CDR2 ANQGSEA. The CDR3 runs 14 residues. The CDR3 sequence is CSVDQGGRNYGYTF.

The V call is TRBV27, the J call TRBJ2-1; checking the TCRdb D call of TRBD2 is not possible without DNA. Germline CDR1 is MNHEY and CDR2 is SMNVEV (reference sequence). The CDR3 consists of 20 residues. CDR3 sequence: CARHLSGPAGGPNGYNEQFF.

The chain couples TRBV28 to TRBJ2-2. Germline V gene lookup returns CDR1 MDHEN and CDR2 SYDVKM. The CDR3 contains 14 residues. CDR3 protein: CASSFPSNTGELFF.

V gene TRBV7-9 combines with J gene TRBJ2-1. Per the germline V gene, CDR1 is SEHNR and CDR2 is FQNEAQ (reference sequence). The CDR3 loop spans 12 amino acids. The CDR3 region is CASSLTYNEQFF.

The V call is TRBV10-3, the J call TRBJ2-5; no DNA is available, so the TRBD1 call from TCRdb remains unchecked. Germline CDR1 is ENHRY and CDR2 is SYGVKD. This CDR3 contains 15 residues. CDR3 loop: CAILVREQGRETQYF.

The chain links TRBV28 to TRBJ2-3; without DNA, the TCRdb call of TRBD2 cannot be checked. CDR1 MDHEN and CDR2 SYDVKM come from the germline V gene. The CDR3 length is 16 residues. The CDR3 spells CASSFDRREGRDTHYF.

The gene calls are TRBV28 and TRBJ2-5; TCRdb gives TRBD2 as the D gene, but with no DNA this cannot be confirmed. This CDR3 is built from 16 residues. Germline V gene data show CDR1 as MDHEN and CDR2 as SYDVKM. The CDR3 reads CASSLLPAGVGETQYF.

V gene TRBV7-3 combines with J gene TRBJ2-3; TCRdb calls TRBD2, which cannot be checked without DNA. This CDR3 contains 17 residues. Looked up from germline, CDR1 is SGHTA and CDR2 is FQGTGA. The CDR3 sequence is CASSLNIAGGPGDTQYF.

The chain uses TRBV15 and TRBJ1-1. CDR3 length: 13 residues. Germline V gives CDR1 LNHNV, CDR2 YYDKDF (reference sequence). The CDR3 is CATSRVRVTEAFF.

This rearrangement joins TRBV12-3 or TRBV12-4 to TRBJ2-2; the D call from TCRdb, TRBD2, cannot be confirmed without DNA. This CDR3 is built from 17 residues. The CDR3 region is CASSLAPAGGDTGELFF.

The chain carries TRBV2 and TRBJ1-6; the D call of TRBD1 rests on TCRdb alone, since no DNA is present to check it. Germline-derived CDR1 and CDR2 are SNHLY and FYNNEI. The CDR3 sequence is 18 residues long. This chain's CDR3 is CASSFSSDGGPYNSPLHF.

V and J are TRBV5-1 and TRBJ1-1; TCRdb outputs TRBD1, but without DNA this stays unchecked. Germline lookup yields CDR1 SGHRS and CDR2 YFSETQ. The CDR3 is 14 amino acids. Here the CDR3 reads CASSYGQGVEEAFF.

The chain combines TRBV5-1 with TRBJ2-1; TCRdb's D gene call, TRBD1, goes unchecked for lack of DNA. The CDR3 length is 15 residues. Germline values: CDR1 SGHRS, CDR2 YFSETQ. The chain's CDR3 is CASTPVDPYNEEQFF.

CDR3 sequence reads: CSVERGTSDTDTQYF. V and J are TRBV29-1 and TRBJ2-3; as DNA is missing, the TRBD2 call by TCRdb cannot be tested. The germline gives CDR1 SQVTM, CDR2 ANQGSEA. CDR3 length: 15 amino acids.

V is TRBV14 and J is TRBJ1-1. There are 18 residues in the CDR3. Germline CDR1 reads SGHDN; CDR2 reads FVKESK. The CDR3 sequence: CASSQDWAGSRWVTEAFF.

This rearrangement joins TRBV7-9 to TRBJ1-4. The CDR3 extends over 13 amino acids. Looked up from germline, CDR1 is SEHNR and CDR2 is FQNEAQ (reference sequence). CDR3 amino acids: CASSLGLNEKLFF.

The chain joins TRBV29-1 to TRBJ2-1; TCRdb's D gene call, TRBD2, goes unchecked for lack of DNA. Germline loops: CDR1 SQVTM, CDR2 ANQGSEA. The CDR3 runs 15 residues. The CDR3 reads CSVEESGVAYNEQFF.

J is TRBJ2-7 and V is TRBV9; checking the TCRdb D call of TRBD2 is not possible without DNA. The CDR3 is 13 residues long. Germline lookup yields CDR1 SGDLS and CDR2 YYNGEE. The CDR3 here is CASSVSPSYEQYF. Using reference TRBV9 and TRBJ2-7 for the parts outside the CDR3, the full variable domain is DSGVTQTPKHLITATGQRVTLRCSPRSGDLSVYWYQQSLDQGLQFLIQYYNGEERAKGNILERFSAQQFPDLHSELNLSSLELGDSALYFCASSVSPSYEQYFGPGTRLTVT.

The J gene is TRBJ2-5, the V gene TRBV4-1; TCRdb's D call of TRBD1 is untestable without DNA. Germline V gene lookup returns CDR1 MGHRA and CDR2 YSYEKL. There are 17 residues in the CDR3. The CDR3 sequence is CASSQIPGTGVSETQYF.

The gene calls are TRBV28 and TRBJ2-3; TCRdb's D call, TRBD2, is unchecked because there is no DNA. CDR3 length: 15 amino acids. Germline CDR1 is MDHEN and CDR2 is SYDVKM. CDR3 in amino acids: CASIDRDQMADTQYF.

The chain couples TRBV6-2 or TRBV6-3 to TRBJ2-1; TCRdb gives TRBD2 as the D gene, but with no DNA this cannot be confirmed. Germline CDR1 and CDR2: MNHEY and SVGEGT. CDR3 length: 16 residues. This chain's CDR3 is CASSPGNYLSYNEQFF.

The V gene is TRBV7-9, the J gene TRBJ2-5; TCRdb calls TRBD1, which cannot be checked without DNA. This CDR3 is 17 amino acids long. Germline CDR1 SEHNR, CDR2 FQNEAQ (reference sequence). CDR3 protein: CASSSLSQGKGYGTQYF. The entire variable domain, with the rest obtained from reference TRBV7-9 and TRBJ2-5, is as follows: DTGVSQNPRHKITKRGQNVTFRCDPISEHNRLYWYRQTLGQGPEFLTYFQNEAQLEKSRLLSDRFSAERPKGSFSTLEIQRTEQGDSAMYLCASSSLSQGKGYGTQYFGPGTRLLVL.

The chain combines TRBV7-2 with TRBJ1-4. Germline assignment: CDR1 SGHTA and CDR2 FQGNSA. The CDR3 consists of 14 residues. CDR3 in amino acids: CASSLNSFNEKLFF.

The genes are TRBV28 and TRBJ2-7; checking the TCRdb D call of TRBD1 is not possible without DNA. Germline lookup yields CDR1 MDHEN and CDR2 SYDVKM. The CDR3 contains 13 residues. The chain's CDR3 is CASSLGGFYEQYF.

The chain couples TRBV21-1 to TRBJ1-1. TRBV21-1 is marked as a pseudogene. The CDR3 runs to 14 residues. CDR3 loop: CASPTEDMGTEAFF.